This is a list of T cell receptor beta chains from one sample in a study of beta chain features in type 1 diabetes. Measured with immunoSEQ multiplex PCR; TCRdb has only the in-frame clones, and not every one. Seen here are 350,000 to 400,000 clones, over 12% observed once, and the top ten hold roughly 0.017%. The sequencing input was naive CD4+ T cells from blood. All receptors come from a woman in her late teens or twenties in good health. The CDR3 runs from the conserved cysteine through the conserved F or W. The D gene is left open where the match is weak. A row's size may be missing; if present it is once, few, many or a size class.

>few|TRBJ2-2|TRBD2|TRBV7-3
CASSLSPPSGRAPGELFF
TGTGCCAGCAGCTTATCCCCGCCTAGCGGGAGGGCGCCCGGGGAGCTGTTTTTT
>few|TRBJ1-1|NA|TRBV19
CASRGGFRGTEAFF
TGTGCCAGCCGAGGAGGATTCCGGGGCACTGAAGCTTTCTTT
>NA|TRBJ2-3|TRBD2|TRBV29-1
CSARPIAGGVGDTQYF
TGCAGCGCCCGACCCATAGCGGGAGGAGTTGGAGATACGCAGTATTTT
>few|TRBJ1-1|NA|TRBV30
CAWDRTMNTEAFF
TGTGCCTGGGACAGGACCATGAACACTGAAGCTTTCTTT
>few|TRBJ2-7|TRBD2|TRBV4-2
CASSLRTSGKVEQYF
TGTGCCAGCAGCCTCAGGACTAGCGGGAAAGTTGAGCAGTACTTC
>few|TRBJ2-5|NA|TRBV7-9
CASSFRGGSSETQYF
TGTGCCAGCAGCTTCAGGGGCGGTTCATCAGAGACCCAGTACTTC
>NA|TRBJ2-1|NA|TRBV9
CASSVSGSEYNEQFF
TGTGCCAGCAGCGTAAGTGGTTCCGAGTACAATGAGCAGTTCTTC
>few|TRBJ1-4|NA|TRBV9
CASRGELNEKLFF
TGTGCCAGCAGAGGGGAACTTAATGAAAAACTGTTTTTT
>NA|TRBJ2-2|NA|TRBV7-8
CASSPDRLGADTGELFF
TGTGCCAGCAGCCCAGACCGCCTGGGAGCAGACACCGGGGAGCTGTTTTTT
>NA|TRBJ1-5|TRBD1|TRBV28
CASSIDRVIQPQHF
TGTGCCAGCAGCATTGACAGGGTGATTCAGCCCCAGCATTTT
>NA|TRBJ1-5|NA|TRBV6-5
CASSQSTLEQPQHF
TGTGCCAGCAGTCAATCCACCCTAGAGCAGCCCCAGCATTTT
>NA|TRBJ2-1|NA|TRBV11-1
CASSPRHEQFF
TGTGCCAGCAGCCCCCGTCATGAGCAGTTCTTC
>few|TRBJ2-1|NA|TRBV4-2
CASSQAPLSNEQFF
TGTGCCAGCAGCCAAGCCCCCCTTTCCAATGAGCAGTTCTTC
>few|TRBJ2-5|TRBD2|TRBV4-1
CASSQPPGLAGQETQYF
TGCGCCAGCAGCCAACCACCTGGACTAGCGGGACAAGAGACCCAGTACTTC
>NA|TRBJ2-1|TRBD2|TRBV11-1
CASRGGGSYNEQFF
TGTGCCAGCAGGGGCGGGGGATCCTACAATGAGCAGTTCTTC
>few|TRBJ2-5|NA|TRBV25-1
CASSTTGPWETQYF
TGTGCCAGCAGCACAACAGGGCCGTGGGAGACCCAGTACTTC
>NA|TRBJ2-5|NA|TRBV7-2
CASSFASTPGETQYF
TGTGCCAGCAGCTTTGCTTCGACTCCAGGGGAGACCCAGTACTTC
>NA|TRBJ2-5|NA|TRBV11-2
CASSLQLTQETQYF
TGTGCCAGCAGCTTACAACTGACACAAGAGACCCAGTACTTC
>few|TRBJ2-3|NA|TRBV20-1
CSASNRDTQYF
TGCAGTGCTAGTAATAGAGATACGCAGTATTTT
>NA|TRBJ1-5|NA|TRBV6-6
CASSRPSGNQPQHF
TGTGCCAGCAGTCGCCCCTCGGGCAATCAGCCCCAGCATTTT
>few|TRBJ2-3|NA|TRBV4-3
CASSQDTSLEGVPQYF
TGCGCCAGCAGCCAAGATACCAGCCTGGAAGGGGTGCCGCAGTATTTT
>few|TRBJ2-5|TRBD1|TRBV25-1
CASSEDRGGETQYF
TGTGCCAGCAGCGAAGACAGGGGGGGGGAGACCCAGTACTTC
>few|TRBJ2-1|TRBD1|TRBV29-1
CSVSGGTGLYNEQFF
TGCAGCGTTTCAGGTGGGACAGGGCTTTACAATGAGCAGTTCTTC
>few|TRBJ2-5|NA|TRBV2
CASSNQLVQETQYF
TGTGCCAGCAGTAATCAACTAGTACAAGAGACCCAGTACTTC
>few|TRBJ1-2|NA|TRBV2
CASRGDTMHYGYTF
TGTGCCAGCAGGGGGGACACCATGCACTATGGCTACACCTTC
>few|TRBJ2-7|TRBD2|TRBV4-1
CASSQPLAGGYEQYF
TGCGCCAGCAGCCAACCCCTAGCGGGAGGCTACGAGCAGTACTTC
>NA|TRBJ2-1|NA|TRBV30
CAWSVRAGFYNEQFF
TGTGCCTGGAGTGTCCGGGCAGGGTTCTACAATGAGCAGTTCTTC
>few|TRBJ1-1|NA|TRBV7-9
CASSIPGTPATEAFF
TGTGCCAGCAGCATTCCCGGGACACCGGCCACTGAAGCTTTCTTT
>few|TRBJ2-7|TRBD1|TRBV29-1
CSVASGQGAGEQYF
TGCAGCGTTGCATCGGGGCAGGGGGCTGGGGAGCAGTACTTC
>NA|TRBJ2-2|NA|TRBV4-1
CASSTSGGSTGELFF
TGCGCCAGCAGCACTTCTGGCGGATCCACCGGGGAGCTGTTTTTT
>NA|TRBJ2-5|NA|TRBV20-1
CSASPRETQYF
TGCAGTGCTAGTCCCCGGGAGACCCAGTACTTC
>few|TRBJ1-1|TRBD1|TRBV9
CASSVVPQGDGTEAFF
TGTGCCAGCAGCGTCGTTCCCCAGGGGGATGGAACTGAAGCTTTCTTT
>NA|TRBJ2-2|NA|TRBV30
CAWSAADRFWGDTGELFF
TGTGCCTGGAGTGCCGCGGACAGGTTTTGGGGGGACACCGGGGAGCTGTTTTTT
>NA|TRBJ2-7|TRBD2|TRBV5-8
CASSLDIAGTFDEQYF
TGTGCCAGCAGCTTGGATATAGCGGGGACCTTTGACGAGCAGTACTTC
>NA|TRBJ2-1|NA|TRBV18
CASSRAGRDEQFF
TGTGCCAGCTCCCGAGCGGGCCGGGATGAGCAGTTCTTC
>few|TRBJ2-7|NA|TRBV29-1
CSVVPGGAYEQYF
TGCAGCGTTGTACCTGGCGGGGCCTACGAGCAGTACTTC
>few|TRBJ2-2|NA|TRBV2
CASSGTGRAGELFF
TGTGCCAGCAGTGGTACAGGGAGGGCCGGGGAGCTGTTTTTT
>NA|TRBJ2-7|NA|TRBV5-4
CASSLAGASSYEQYF
TGTGCCAGCAGCCTTGCCGGAGCCAGCTCCTACGAGCAGTACTTC
>NA|TRBJ1-2|TRBD1|TRBV14
CASSRQGFDPFGYTF
TGTGCCAGCAGCCGACAGGGCTTCGATCCTTTTGGCTACACCTTC
>few|TRBJ1-5|TRBD1|TRBV27
CASGQGEGNQPQHF
TGTGCCAGCGGACAGGGGGAAGGGAATCAGCCCCAGCATTTT
>NA|TRBJ2-3|TRBD2|TRBV5-1
CASSLPSGSDTDTQYF
TGCGCCAGCAGCTTGCCTAGCGGGAGTGATACAGATACGCAGTATTTT
>NA|TRBJ2-1|TRBD2|TRBV11-2
CASSLVPASGMNEQFF
TGTGCCAGCAGCTTAGTACCGGCTAGCGGGATGAATGAGCAGTTCTTC
>NA|TRBJ2-5|TRBD2|TRBV28
CASSSFPGTSEETQYF
TGTGCCAGCAGTTCATTCCCCGGGACTAGCGAAGAGACCCAGTACTTC
>few|TRBJ2-3|TRBD2|TRBV6-5
CASSWTSGGTDTQYF
TGTGCCAGCAGTTGGACTAGCGGAGGCACAGATACGCAGTATTTT
>few|TRBJ2-5|NA|TRBV7-7
CASSSQGLQETQYF
TGTGCCAGCAGCTCTCAGGGTCTCCAAGAGACCCAGTACTTC
>few|TRBJ2-7|NA|TRBV6-6
CASRLAEYEQYF
TGTGCCAGCAGACTAGCAGAATACGAGCAGTACTTC
>few|TRBJ2-1|NA|TRBV30
CAASLRYNEQFF
TGTGCCGCCTCACTCAGGTACAATGAGCAGTTCTTC
>few|TRBJ2-5|NA|TRBV7-9
CASSLWMSSEKETQYF
TGTGCCAGCAGCTTATGGATGTCTAGCGAAAAAGAGACCCAGTACTTC
>NA|TRBJ2-7|TRBD2|TRBV7-2
CASSLRTSSYEQYF
TGTGCCAGCAGCTTGAGGACTAGCTCCTACGAGCAGTACTTC
>NA|TRBJ2-5|NA|TRBV14
CASSQGWQAYQETQYF
TGTGCCAGCAGCCAAGGGTGGCAGGCGTACCAAGAGACCCAGTACTTC
>few|TRBJ1-1|TRBD1|TRBV10-3
CAISATGGVTEAFF
TGTGCCATCAGTGCTACAGGGGGCGTCACTGAAGCTTTCTTT
>few|TRBJ2-1|NA|TRBV29-1
CSVEDRVGDEQFF
TGCAGCGTTGAAGACAGGGTAGGCGATGAGCAGTTCTTC